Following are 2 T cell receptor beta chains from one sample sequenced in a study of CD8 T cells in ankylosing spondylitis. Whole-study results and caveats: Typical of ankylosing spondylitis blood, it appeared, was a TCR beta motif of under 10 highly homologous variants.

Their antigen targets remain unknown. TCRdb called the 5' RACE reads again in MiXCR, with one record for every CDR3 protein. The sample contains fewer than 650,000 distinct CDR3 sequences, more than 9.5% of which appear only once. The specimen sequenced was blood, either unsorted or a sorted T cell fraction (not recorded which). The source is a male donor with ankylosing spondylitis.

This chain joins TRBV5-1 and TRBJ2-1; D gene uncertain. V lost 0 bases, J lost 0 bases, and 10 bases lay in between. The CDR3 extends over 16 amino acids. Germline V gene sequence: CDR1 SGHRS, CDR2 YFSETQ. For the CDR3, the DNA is TGCGCCAGCAGCTTGGACGTACAGAGCTCCTACAATGAGCAGTTCTTC. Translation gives CASSLDVQSSYNEQFF.

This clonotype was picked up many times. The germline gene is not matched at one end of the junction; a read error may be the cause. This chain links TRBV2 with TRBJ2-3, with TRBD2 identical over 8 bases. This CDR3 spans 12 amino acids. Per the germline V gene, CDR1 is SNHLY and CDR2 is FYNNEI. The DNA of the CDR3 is TGTGCCAGCATGGACCTCGGGACTAGAATGGATTTT. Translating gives CASMDLGTRMDF.